Below, 20 T cell receptor beta chains from the same sample are listed, as sequenced in a study of blood T cells in healthy people across ages (dated by TCRdb to the mid-2010s). To prepare the library, 5' RACE was applied. Sequenced using an Illumina HiSeq 2500. The second PCR ran for about 6 to 12 cycles and used a J-beta primer mix along with a sample-barcoded 5' primer. TCRdb reran the public reads through fastp at Q25 and MiXCR, keeping productive beta chains. When rows share a CDR3 protein, they turn into one entry using the most common DNA and genes. In all, the sample holds 1,100,000 or so distinct CDR3 sequences, and 45% of those were seen once. The ten largest clones capture under 20% of the sample. The sequenced sample consisted of blood. Every receptor here comes from a woman aged 55-70 years in good health.

CDR3 sequence: CSVAPLLAGGQTQYF. CDR3 coding DNA: TGCAGCGTTGCCCCTCTATTAGCGGGAGGACAGACCCAGTACTTC. This chain connects TRBV29-1 to TRBJ2-7; 10 nucleotides align to TRBD2. The J call may be faulty, since TRBJ2-5 better matches the DNA end. In germline, CDR1 is SQVTM, CDR2 ANQGSEA. The CDR3 loop spans 15 amino acids.

The genes are TRBV11-2 and TRBJ2-2, with no clear D. The germline V and J ends were trimmed by 7 bases and 7 bases, with 19 bases remaining between them. This CDR3 region has 15 residues. From germline, CDR1 is SGHAT and CDR2 FQNNGV. DNA for the CDR3: TGTGCCAGCACGGCGGTTAGGAACACCGTCGGGGAGCTGTTTTTT. It translates to CASTAVRNTVGELFF.

The rearrangement uses TRBV28 and TRBJ1-5; D remains ambiguous. V was trimmed by 4 bases and J by 2 bases, leaving 18 bases between them. Germline loops: CDR1 MDHEN, CDR2 SYDVKM. The CDR3 sequence is 17 residues long. The DNA of the CDR3 is TGTGCCAGCAGTTCCTTCGGTGGGGTTTTGGGCAATCAGCCCCAGCATTTT. Protein: CASSSFGGVLGNQPQHF.

The V gene is TRBV27, the J gene TRBJ2-7, with 11 bases matching TRBD2. This CDR3 is 16 amino acids long. After removal of 6 bases from V and 7 bases from J, the junction contained 14 bases not matched to a gene. CDR1 and CDR2 from the germline V gene are MNHEY and SMNVEV (reference sequence). CDR3 sequence (DNA): TGTGCCAGCAGACCCCTAGCGGGAGGAAGGAACAATGAGCAGTACTTC. Translation: CASRPLAGGRNNEQYF.

This clonotype came up a few times. The chain joins TRBV12-3 or TRBV12-4 to TRBJ2-5, with 10 positions matching TRBD2. The CDR3 runs to 16 residues. V dropped 5 bases and J dropped 4; count of bases not matched to a gene: 10. The CDR3 reads CASSVGIAGGSETQYF. The CDR3 DNA follows: TGTGCCAGCAGTGTCGGGATAGCGGGAGGTTCAGAGACCCAGTACTTC.

The J gene is TRBJ1-2, the V gene TRBV6-1; the D is unclear. CDR3 length equals 14 residues. The V end lost 1 base, the J end lost 4 bases, and 10 bases lay between the germline ends. CDR1 is MNHNS, CDR2 SASEGT, per germline. The CDR3 region is CASSEGYIVYGYTF. In DNA form, the CDR3 reads TGTGCCAGCAGTGAAGGCTACATCGTCTATGGCTACACCTTC.

This clonotype was observed a single time. J is TRBJ2-1 and V is TRBV12-3 or TRBV12-4, with TRBD2 matching over 13 bases. Trimming at V came to 4 bases and at J to 10 bases, leaving 7 bases not matched to a gene. The CDR3 consists of 15 residues. CDR3 loop: CASSWTSGSPGEQFF. CDR3 DNA: TGTGCCAGCAGTTGGACTAGCGGGAGTCCCGGGGAGCAGTTCTTC.

This chain joins TRBV6-1 and TRBJ1-5; D is possibly TRBD1 (5 bases). The length of the CDR3 is 15 residues. CDR1 is MNHNS and CDR2 is SASEGT in the germline V gene. The V end was cut by 2 bases, the J end by 7 bases, with 15 bases between. CDR3 bases: TGTGCCAGCAGTGAATTGGGGACCCTAGAGCAGCCCCAGCATTTT. Protein: CASSELGTLEQPQHF.

The chain employs TRBV20-1 and TRBJ1-1; D may be TRBD1 (6 bases). Trimming cost V 8 bases and J 0 bases, with 19 bases left between them. CDR1 DFQATT and CDR2 SNEGSKA come from the germline V gene (reference sequence). This CDR3 is built from 15 residues. DNA of the CDR3: TGCAGTTCTGCCCGGACAGCCTTAATGAACACTGAAGCTTTCTTT. It codes for CSSARTALMNTEAFF.

The chain uses TRBV20-1 and TRBJ2-7, with 9 bases matching TRBD1. The V gene's germline CDR1 is DFQATT and CDR2 SNEGSKA (reference sequence). The CDR3 runs 17 residues. The junction had 16 bases not matched to a gene; V was cut back by 4 bases and J by 3 bases. Here the CDR3 reads CSAKEGRAGQGYYEQYF. The CDR3 DNA sequence: TGCAGTGCTAAAGAGGGACGGGCGGGACAGGGATACTACGAGCAGTACTTC.

This chain joins TRBV10-3 and TRBJ2-5; unclear D gene. The J call is in doubt because the DNA end fits TRBJ2-7 better. CDR1 and CDR2 (germline): ENHRY, SYGVKD. This CDR3 comprises 14 residues. The CDR3 coding sequence is TGTGCCATCAGTGAAGGAGAACTCCTACGCGAGCAGTACTTC. Protein: CAISEGELLREQYF.

This clonotype has at least ten counts. The CDR3: CASSLGTSGVHEQFF. CDR3 in DNA: TGCGCCAGCAGCTTAGGGACTAGCGGGGTCCATGAGCAGTTCTTC. This chain connects TRBV5-1 to TRBJ2-1, with TRBD2 matching over 13 bases. Germline V CDR1 and CDR2: SGHRS, YFSETQ. This CDR3 region has 15 residues. V lost 2 bases, J lost 8 bases, and 4 bases stayed unmatched.

The V and J genes are TRBV19 and TRBJ1-2, with a tentative D call TRBD1 (5 bases). There are 15 residues in the CDR3. Germline V gene lookup returns CDR1 LNHDA and CDR2 SQIVND (reference sequence). Trimming shortened V by 6 bases and J by 0 bases, and 14 bases separated the two germline ends. CDR3 residues: CASSLLGGANYGYTF. The CDR3, as DNA: TGTGCCAGTAGCTTACTGGGGGGAGCTAACTATGGCTACACCTTC.

This clonotype was counted only a few times. The chain recombines TRBV5-1 with TRBJ2-5; a weak D match, TRBD1 (6 bases). CDR3 size: 15 residues. Germline lookup yields CDR1 SGHRS and CDR2 YFSETQ. Trimming took 2 bases from V and 2 from J, leaving 13 bases between them. The CDR3 region has the DNA TGCGCCAGCAGCTTACTGACAGGAGAACAAGAGACCCAGTACTTC. Translating gives CASSLLTGEQETQYF.

The rearrangement joins TRBV5-1 to TRBJ2-7; the D call may be TRBD1 or TRBD2 (5 bases each). CDR3 size: 16 residues. Germline V CDR1 and CDR2: SGHRS, YFSETQ. The V end lost 0 bases, the J end lost 1 base, and 14 bases lay between the germline ends. In nucleotides, the CDR3 is TGCGCCAGCAGCTTGGTGGGTGGGACCCTATCCTACGAGCAGTACTTC. Translating gives CASSLVGGTLSYEQYF.

The chain joins TRBV27 to TRBJ2-7; tentative D call: TRBD2 (6 bases). V lost 0 bases and J 6 bases, leaving 15 bases between the germline ends. This CDR3 contains 15 residues. The germline V gene encodes CDR1 MNHEY and CDR2 SMNVEV (reference sequence). DNA of the CDR3: TGTGCCAGCAGTTTATCTCCAGCGGGTTCCCGCGAGCAGTACTTC. Its protein is CASSLSPAGSREQYF.

V gene TRBV30 combines with J gene TRBJ2-3, with D unclear. Germline loops: CDR1 GTSNPN, CDR2 SVGIG (reference sequence). This CDR3 region has 11 residues. The V end was cut by 7 bases, the J end by 6 bases, with 11 bases between. CDR3 in amino acids: CALVRADTQYF. The CDR3 region has the DNA TGTGCCTTAGTAAGGGCGGATACGCAGTATTTT.

The rearrangement uses TRBV6-6 and TRBJ2-5, with D uncertain. Trimming pared 0 bases from V and 2 bases from J, leaving 16 bases between. CDR1 is MNHNY and CDR2 is SVGAGI in the germline V gene (reference sequence). The CDR3 length is 17 residues. The CDR3: CASSYSTVTNLQETQYF. DNA of the CDR3: TGTGCCAGCAGTTACTCGACCGTTACTAACCTTCAAGAGACCCAGTACTTC.

The genes are TRBV7-2 and TRBJ2-1; TRBD1 is a possible D gene (5 bases). Germline V gives CDR1 SGHTA, CDR2 FQGNSA. The CDR3 runs 13 residues. Trimming pared 3 bases from V and 9 bases from J, leaving 12 bases between. CDR3 DNA: TGTGCCAGCAGCTTTAAGGGGTCTCGTGAGCAGTTCTTC. It yields the protein CASSFKGSREQFF.

The chain recombines TRBV4-2 with TRBJ2-4, with D possibly being TRBD1 (6 bases). With 0 bases removed from V and 1 base from J, the gap between germline ends came to 16 bases. The germline V gene has CDR1 LGHNA and CDR2 YNFKEQ. The CDR3 sequence is 18 residues long. The CDR3 nucleotides are TGTGCCAGCAGCCAAGATCCCGTGGCAGGGGAGGCCAAAAACATTCAGTACTTC. Amino acids: CASSQDPVAGEAKNIQYF.